This entry is about one TCR beta chain. Its antigen specificity is not known. The sample holds no much larger clone one base away, and base qualities are not on file. This sample is part of a study of Graves' ophthalmopathy and Graves' hyperthyroidism (dated by TCRdb to between 2018 and 2020). Describing the broader study: Hyperthyroidism was defined as stable when no progression to ophthalmopathy occurred within 18 months of follow-up. TCR beta repertoire signatures were used to distinguish Graves' ophthalmopathy from Graves' hyperthyroidism and to predict progression to ophthalmopathy. In total, around 130 blood samples were TCR-sequenced: approximately 42 ophthalmopathy, roughly 80 hyperthyroidism and some 17 hyperthyroidism-to-ophthalmopathy patients. To explore V-J signatures that distinguish ophthalmopathy from hyperthyroidism, a discovery set of 95 to 100 patients was enrolled, made up of over 40 with ophthalmopathy and some 60 with stable hyperthyroidism. An independent validation cohort comprised around 19 hyperthyroidism patients and 15 to 17 patients who later progressed from hyperthyroidism to ophthalmopathy. In roughly 6 hyperthyroidism patients, the T-cell repertoires found in thyroid tissue were compared with those found in blood. Once sampling was done, hyperthyroidism patients were given methimazole at a starting dose of 30 mg daily, while ophthalmopathy patients were given high-dose intravenous methylprednisolone.

Points the paper makes about the study in general: In validation, the model predicted ophthalmopathy progression with more than 55% sensitivity and approximately 75% specificity; 12 predicted patients were CT-confirmed with GO in a median of approximately six months. In cross-validation, the 13-signature model distinguished ophthalmopathy from stable hyperthyroidism with 85% to 90% sensitivity and about 84% specificity, and in the test set the corresponding values were roughly 80% and 76%. Most expanded thyroid clonotypes with a frequency above 0.001 also appeared in blood, which suggests that blood repertoires may reflect the immune response in the thyroid. Sample size was not statistically predetermined, and group allocation was not concealed from the investigators.

For repertoire sequencing, the TCR beta CDR3 regions were amplified from RNA transcripts. The first round of RT-PCR was done with HTBI primers and the Qiagen OneStep RT-PCR kit, and was followed by a second round of multiplex PCR, then size selection and purification. The libraries underwent paired-end sequencing with 100 bp reads on an Illumina HiSeq2000. The paper's processing steps were these. SOAPnuke was used to process the reads, removing any read that contained adapters or uncalled bases, had a mean Phred below 15, or lacked an exact match to the constant primer or identifier. COPE v1.2.5 was used to merge the high-quality paired reads. Each unique nucleotide sequence was defined as a clonotype, and clonotypes were aligned to IMGT TRB V, D and J references with MiTCR v1.1. The analysis was limited to V-J combinations with a frequency above 0.0001, which together covered 99.2% of repertoires. For each V-J combination, a TCR clonal expansion and chaos score was defined as the ratio of F50 clonal expansion to chaos observed in the TCRdist matrix. Features were reduced by Welch's t-statistics and random forest to around 14 V-J combinations, which fed a naive Bayes classifier. The similarity between thyroid and blood repertoires was quantified using the Morisita-Horn index. TCRdb reanalyzed the raw reads on its own, using fastp at Q25 for trimming and MiXCR for clone calling, and kept in-frame beta chains. Here each entry gathers all rows of one CDR3 protein and keeps the most common genes and DNA. TCRdb, rather than the study authors, made the V and J calls. The sample profile shows over a million distinct CDR3 sequences; roughly two fifths of them were found once. 11% of the sample goes to the ten largest clones.

Hyperthyroidism patients were newly diagnosed, were aged 18 to 65 years, and had a disease duration under 2 months. Patients were excluded if they had other autoimmune diseases, uncontrolled infections, pregnancy or lactation. Clinical symptoms, serum thyroxine, TRAb, thyroid ultrasound and orbital computed tomography were used for diagnosis. Total RNA was extracted using Trizol reagent, and RNA quality was checked on an Agilent 2100 Bioanalyzer. The TCR comes from an adult man with Graves' hyperthyroidism. The sample was peripheral blood or thyroid tissue (not recorded which).

The nucleotides read TGTGCTAGTGGTGACAGGGCCGAGACCCAGTACTTC. It is translated as CASGDRAETQYF. In this chain, TRBV25-1 is recombined with TRBJ2-5, with 7 bases in between that match TRBD1. The CDR3 spans 12 residues, from the cysteine through the phenylalanine. Only the CDR3 DNA is retained, 36 bases long and in frame from the first base. CDR1 and CDR2 (MGHDK, SYGVNS) derive from the germline V gene.